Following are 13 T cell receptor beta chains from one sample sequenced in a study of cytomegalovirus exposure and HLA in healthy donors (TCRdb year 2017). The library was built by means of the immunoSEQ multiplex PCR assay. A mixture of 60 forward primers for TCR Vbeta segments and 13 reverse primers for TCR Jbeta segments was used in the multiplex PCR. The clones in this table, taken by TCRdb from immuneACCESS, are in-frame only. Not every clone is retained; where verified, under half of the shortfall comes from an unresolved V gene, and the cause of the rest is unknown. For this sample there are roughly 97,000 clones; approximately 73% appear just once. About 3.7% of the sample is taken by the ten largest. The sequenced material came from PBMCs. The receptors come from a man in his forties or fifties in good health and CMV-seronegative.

This chain's CDR3 is CASSLRGAEAFF. The DNA of the CDR3 is TGTGCCAGCAGTTTACGGGGGGCAGAAGCTTTCTTT. V and J are TRBV27 and TRBJ1-1, with a weak D call TRBD1 (6 bases). Germline CDR1 MNHEY, CDR2 SMNVEV (reference sequence). Trimming shortened V by 2 bases and J by 8 bases, and 9 bases separated the two germline ends. This CDR3 spans 12 amino acids.

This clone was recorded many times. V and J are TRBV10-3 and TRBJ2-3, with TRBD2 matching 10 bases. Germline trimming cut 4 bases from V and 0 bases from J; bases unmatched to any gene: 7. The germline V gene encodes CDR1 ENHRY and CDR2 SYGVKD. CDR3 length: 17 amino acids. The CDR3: CAISAASGGVSTDTQYF. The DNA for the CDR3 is TGTGCCATCAGTGCGGCTAGCGGGGGCGTTAGCACAGATACGCAGTATTTT.

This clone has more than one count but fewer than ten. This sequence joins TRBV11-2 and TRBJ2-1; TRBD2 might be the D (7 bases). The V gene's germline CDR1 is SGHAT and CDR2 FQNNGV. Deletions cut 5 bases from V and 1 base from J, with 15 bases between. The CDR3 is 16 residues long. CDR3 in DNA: TGTGCCAGCAGCCCTTTAAGGGGGGGATCCTACAATGAGCAGTTCTTC. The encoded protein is CASSPLRGGSYNEQFF.

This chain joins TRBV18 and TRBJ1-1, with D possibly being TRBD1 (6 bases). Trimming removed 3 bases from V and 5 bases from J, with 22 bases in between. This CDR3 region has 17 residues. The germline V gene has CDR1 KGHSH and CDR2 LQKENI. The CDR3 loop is CASSPIHPQGRGTEAFF. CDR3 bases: TGTGCCAGCTCACCTATTCACCCTCAGGGGAGAGGGACTGAAGCTTTCTTT.

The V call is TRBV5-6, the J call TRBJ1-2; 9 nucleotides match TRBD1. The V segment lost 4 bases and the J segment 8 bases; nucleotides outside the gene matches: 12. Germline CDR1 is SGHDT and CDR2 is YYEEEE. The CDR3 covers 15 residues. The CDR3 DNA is TGTGCCAGCAGCCCCCCCCCGGGACAGGGTATCGGCTACACCTTC. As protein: CASSPPPGQGIGYTF.

CDR3 nucleotide sequence: TGTGCCTGGAAGGTGGGGGGTAGCACAGATACGCAGTATTTT. It specifies CAWKVGGSTDTQYF. V is TRBV30 and J is TRBJ2-3, with a tentative D call TRBD2 (6 bases). The CDR3 has 14 amino acids. Trimming cost V 4 bases and J 0 bases, with 11 bases left between them. The germline V gene has CDR1 GTSNPN and CDR2 SVGIG (reference sequence).

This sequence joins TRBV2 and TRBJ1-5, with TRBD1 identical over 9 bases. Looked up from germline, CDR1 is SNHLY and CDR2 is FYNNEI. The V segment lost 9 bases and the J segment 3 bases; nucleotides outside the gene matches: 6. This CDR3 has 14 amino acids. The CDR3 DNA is TGTGCCAGTACAGGGGGCAGGGACAATCAGCCCCAGCATTTT. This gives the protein CASTGGRDNQPQHF.

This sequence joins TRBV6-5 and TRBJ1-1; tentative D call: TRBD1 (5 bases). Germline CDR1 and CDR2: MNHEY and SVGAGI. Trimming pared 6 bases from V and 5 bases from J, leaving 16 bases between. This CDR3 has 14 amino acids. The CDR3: CASSLSSGGTEAFF. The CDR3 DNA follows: TGTGCCAGCAGCCTCAGCAGCGGGGGGACTGAAGCTTTCTTT.

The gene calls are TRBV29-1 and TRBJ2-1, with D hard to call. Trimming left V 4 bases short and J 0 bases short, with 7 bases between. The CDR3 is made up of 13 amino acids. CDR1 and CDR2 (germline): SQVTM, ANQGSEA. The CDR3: CSVGRSSYNEQFF. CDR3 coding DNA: TGCAGCGTTGGCCGGAGCTCCTACAATGAGCAGTTCTTC.

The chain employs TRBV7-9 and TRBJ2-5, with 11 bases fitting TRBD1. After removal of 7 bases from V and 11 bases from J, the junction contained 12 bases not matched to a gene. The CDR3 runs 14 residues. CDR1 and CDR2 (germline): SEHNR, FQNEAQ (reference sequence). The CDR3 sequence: CASTSPDRGREQYF. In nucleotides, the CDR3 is TGTGCCAGCACCTCCCCGGACAGGGGGCGAGAGCAGTACTTC.

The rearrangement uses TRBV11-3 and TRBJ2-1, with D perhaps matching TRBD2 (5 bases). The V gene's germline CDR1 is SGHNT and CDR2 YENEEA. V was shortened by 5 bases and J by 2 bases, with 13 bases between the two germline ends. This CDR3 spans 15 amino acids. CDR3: CASSPTLAPYNEQFF. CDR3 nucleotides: TGTGCCAGCAGCCCCACCCTAGCCCCCTACAATGAGCAGTTCTTC. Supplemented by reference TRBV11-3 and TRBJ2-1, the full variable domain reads EAGVVQSPRYKIIEKKQPVAFWCNPISGHNTLYWYLQNLGQGPELLIRYENEEAVDDSQLPKDRFSAERLKGVDSTLKIQPAELGDSAVYLCASSPTLAPYNEQFFGPGTRLTVL.

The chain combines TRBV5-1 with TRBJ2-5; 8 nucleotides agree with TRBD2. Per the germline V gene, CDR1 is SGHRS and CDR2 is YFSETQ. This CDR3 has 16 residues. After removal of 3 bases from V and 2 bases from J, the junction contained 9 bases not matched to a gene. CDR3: CASSSGFGGGQETQYF. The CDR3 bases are TGCGCCAGCAGCTCCGGGTTTGGCGGGGGGCAAGAGACCCAGTACTTC.

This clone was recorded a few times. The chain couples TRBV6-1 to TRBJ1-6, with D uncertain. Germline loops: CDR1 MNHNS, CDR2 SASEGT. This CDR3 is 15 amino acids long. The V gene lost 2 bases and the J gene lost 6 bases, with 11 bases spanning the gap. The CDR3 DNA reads TGTGCCAGCAGTGAATTAAGAGGTTTTAATTCACCCCTCCACTTT. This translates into CASSELRGFNSPLHF.